The 2 T cell receptor beta chains given below trace back to one sample, sequenced in a study of cytomegalovirus exposure and HLA in healthy donors. Vbeta (60) and Jbeta (13) primers were used in the PCR. Only in-frame clones appear in the TCRdb table, and some are missing; sequencing was by immunoSEQ multiplex PCR. This sample yields under 200,000 clones, of which 81% are seen a single time; about 3.8% belongs to the top ten. The sample was PBMCs. All receptors derive from a man in his fifties or sixties in good health and CMV-seronegative.

The chain carries TRBV7-9 and TRBJ1-5, with 7 bases identical to TRBD1. The ends lost 4 bases at V and 7 bases at J; junction bases unmatched: 4. The CDR3 is made up of 13 amino acids. Germline V gives CDR1 SEHNR, CDR2 FQNEAQ (reference sequence). The CDR3 DNA reads as TGTGCCAGCAGCTCAAGACAGGGCCAGCCCCAGCATTTT. Protein product: CASSSRQGQPQHF.

J is TRBJ1-6 and V is TRBV28; 9 bases match TRBD1. Germline V gene lookup returns CDR1 MDHEN and CDR2 SYDVKM. The CDR3 runs to 15 residues. V shed 3 bases, J shed 9 bases, and the junction held 6 bases outside the gene matches. For the CDR3, the DNA is TGTGCCAGCAGTTTCCGGGACAGGGCTGGTTCACCCCTCCACTTT. Protein: CASSFRDRAGSPLHF. Full variable domain (remainder filled in from reference TRBV28 and TRBJ1-6): DVKVTQSSRYLVKRTGEKVFLECVQDMDHENMFWYRQDPGLGLRLIYFSYDVKMKEKGDIPEGYSVSREKKERFSLILESASTNQTSMYLCASSFRDRAGSPLHFGNGTRLTVT.